Below, 19 T cell receptor beta chains from the same sample are listed, as sequenced in a study of shared clonotypes between healthy human individuals. Produced via immunoSEQ multiplex PCR; TCRdb's table is partial and in-frame only. The data hold about 1.5 million clones, with about 96% observed a single time. The specimen sequenced was naive CD4+ T cells sorted from blood. The subset denotes: CD45RA+ positively selected. These receptors were taken from a man younger than 45 in good health.

The chain combines TRBV10-1 with TRBJ2-7, with D tentatively TRBD1 (6 bases). The CDR3 runs 15 residues. V shed 10 bases and J shed 2 bases, with 21 bases lying between them. In germline, CDR1 is WNHNN, CDR2 SYGVQD (reference sequence). The chain's CDR3 is CAILSKTGKPYEQYF. CDR3 nucleotide sequence: TGCGCCATCCTCTCGAAGACAGGAAAACCCTACGAGCAGTACTTC.

The V call is TRBV5-1, the J call TRBJ2-7; D not resolved. Germline V gene sequence: CDR1 SGHRS, CDR2 YFSETQ. V lost 0 bases, J lost 3 bases, and 13 bases lay in between. The CDR3 totals 15 residues. Written as DNA, the CDR3 is TGCGCCAGCAGCTTGGACTTACCCCCGGTCTACGAGCAGTACTTC. Encoded protein: CASSLDLPPVYEQYF.

In the case of this clone: Relative to the germline gene, one junction end is altered; a read error may explain this. This rearrangement joins TRBV7-7 to TRBJ2-5, with D possibly matching TRBD1 (5 bases). Germline V gene data show CDR1 as SSHAT and CDR2 as FNYEAQ (reference sequence). The CDR3 sequence is 14 residues long. CDR3 in amino acids: CASSNQGFGETQYF. In DNA form, the CDR3 reads TGTGCTAGCAGCAACCAGGGTTTCGGAGAGACCCAGTACTTC. Filled out from reference TRBV7-7 and TRBJ2-5, the complete variable domain reads GAGVSQSPRYKVTKRGQDVTLRCDPISSHATLYWYQQALGQGPEFLTYFNYEAQPDKSGLPSDRFSAERPEGSISTLTIQRTEQRDSAMYRCASSNQGFGETQYFGPGTRLLVL.

This chain joins TRBV10-3 and TRBJ1-4, with a possible D match to TRBD1 (5 bases). The V gene's germline CDR1 is ENHRY and CDR2 SYGVKD. V lost 6 bases and J 0 bases, leaving 11 bases between the germline ends. This CDR3 is built from 15 residues. The CDR3 here is CAIRPGGTTNEKLFF. Here the CDR3 DNA reads TGTGCCATCAGGCCCGGGGGGACAACTAATGAAAAACTGTTTTTT.

This clone was found once. The V and J genes are TRBV2 and TRBJ2-7, with D unresolved. V lost 1 base and J 6 bases, leaving 10 bases between the germline ends. CDR1 is SNHLY, CDR2 FYNNEI, per germline. This CDR3 contains 13 residues. The CDR3 region has the DNA TGTGCCAGCAGTGAAGTCCCGGGCGGCGAGCAGTACTTC. This translates into CASSEVPGGEQYF.

The J gene is TRBJ2-3, the V gene TRBV19; the match to TRBD2 covers 9 bases. This CDR3 region has 15 residues. Germline values: CDR1 LNHDA, CDR2 SQIVND (reference sequence). With 2 bases clipped from V and 4 bases from J, the junction kept 4 bases outside the gene matches. CDR3 bases: TGTGCCAGTAGTATAAATAGCGGGAGCGCAGATACGCAGTATTTT. This translates into CASSINSGSADTQYF.

This chain links TRBV19 with TRBJ2-3; D is uncertain. Germline CDR1 LNHDA, CDR2 SQIVND (reference sequence). V lost 3 bases, J lost 4 bases, and 14 bases lay in between. The CDR3 is 15 residues long. DNA of the CDR3: TGTGCCAGTAGTATTGGTCGGCTTTATCCAGATACGCAGTATTTT. It specifies CASSIGRLYPDTQYF. Variable domain in full (rest from reference TRBV19 and TRBJ2-3): DGGITQSPKYLFRKEGQNVTLSCEQNLNHDAMYWYRQDPGQGLRLIYYSQIVNDFQKGDIAEGYSVSREKKESFPLTVTSAQKNPTAFYLCASSIGRLYPDTQYFGPGTRLTVL.

The J gene is TRBJ2-5, the V gene TRBV5-1; D gene unclear. This CDR3 is built from 14 residues. V lost 0 bases and J lost 3, with 9 bases in between. Germline-derived CDR1 and CDR2 are SGHRS and YFSETQ. In DNA, the CDR3 is TGCGCCAGCAGCTTGGTTCAGTGGGAAGAGACCCAGTACTTC. The encoded protein is CASSLVQWEETQYF.

The J gene is TRBJ1-3, the V gene TRBV25-1; TRBD1 matches at 9 bases. The V and J ends lost 4 bases and 3 bases, in that order; junction bases with no gene match: 4. The germline gives CDR1 MGHDK, CDR2 SYGVNS. The CDR3 length is 15 residues. The DNA for the CDR3 is TGTGCCAGCAGTGTCACAGGGGGCAATGGAAACACCATATATTTT. It codes for CASSVTGGNGNTIYF.

The CDR3 DNA sequence: TGTGCCAGCAGTTTGGCTAGCGGGAGGCACTACGAGCAGTACTTC. Its protein is CASSLASGRHYEQYF. This chain joins TRBV28 and TRBJ2-7; 11 positions match TRBD2. CDR1 is MDHEN and CDR2 is SYDVKM in the germline V gene. This CDR3 has 15 amino acids. With 3 bases clipped from V and 3 bases from J, the junction kept 4 bases outside the gene matches.

Regarding this clone: This sample also contains other DNA sequences that code for the same CDR3. The chain is built from TRBV5-1 and TRBJ2-1; no firm D call. The CDR3 contains 15 residues. V shed 0 bases and J shed 0 bases, with 7 bases lying between them. The germline CDR1 and CDR2 sequences are SGHRS and YFSETQ. The CDR3 DNA reads as TGCGCCAGCAGCTTGGCGGTAAGCTCCTACAATGAGCAGTTCTTC. This sequence encodes CASSLAVSSYNEQFF.

Comment on this clone: Other nucleotide sequences in the sample specify the same CDR3. The chain has TRBV19 and TRBJ2-2; TRBD1 aligns across 8 bases. Germline V CDR1 and CDR2: LNHDA, SQIVND (reference sequence). The CDR3 covers 15 residues. Trimming cost V 4 bases and J 1 base; bases outside gene matches: 2. The CDR3 nucleotides read TGTGCCAGTAGTAGGACAGGGCTGAACACCGGGGAGCTGTTTTTT. This encodes CASSRTGLNTGELFF. Using reference TRBV19 and TRBJ2-2 for the parts outside the CDR3, the full variable domain is DGGITQSPKYLFRKEGQNVTLSCEQNLNHDAMYWYRQDPGQGLRLIYYSQIVNDFQKGDIAEGYSVSREKKESFPLTVTSAQKNPTAFYLCASSRTGLNTGELFFGEGSRLTVL.

The chain joins TRBV6-6 to TRBJ2-1; possible D gene TRBD2, 6 bases. CDR3 length: 13 residues. Per germline, CDR1 MNHNY and CDR2 SVGAGI (reference sequence). With 7 bases removed from V and 7 bases from J, the gap between germline ends came to 14 bases. The CDR3 reads CASTKNGGNEQFF. In nucleotides, the CDR3 is TGTGCCAGCACCAAAAATGGGGGGAATGAGCAGTTCTTC.

The chain is built from TRBV19 and TRBJ2-2, with D possibly TRBD2 on 5 matching bases. Germline V CDR1 and CDR2: LNHDA, SQIVND (reference sequence). CDR3 length: 15 residues. Trimming took off 6 bases at V and 6 bases at J, with 17 bases between the two ends. The DNA for the CDR3 is TGTGCCAGTAGCAGAAACGGGGTCGGCGCCGGGGAGCTGTTTTTT. It translates to CASSRNGVGAGELFF.

The chain employs TRBV5-1 and TRBJ2-4, with a tentative D call TRBD1 (7 bases). In germline, CDR1 is SGHRS, CDR2 YFSETQ. Between the trimmed V and J ends, which lost 4 bases and 6 bases, there was a span of 17 bases. The CDR3 contains 15 residues. CDR3 coding DNA: TGCGCCAGCAGCCTGGGGGGCCGGGACAGAAACATTCAGTACTTC. Translation: CASSLGGRDRNIQYF.

CDR3 residues: CASGSARGASWISYNEQFF. CDR3 DNA sequence: TGTGCTAGTGGTTCCGCCCGGGGCGCCTCGTGGATCTCCTACAATGAGCAGTTCTTC. The V and J genes are TRBV12-5 and TRBJ2-1; the D gene could be TRBD1 or TRBD2 (5 bases each). V was cut by 4 bases and J by 0 bases, with 22 bases left in between. CDR3 length equals 19 residues. Germline V gene lookup returns CDR1 LGHNT and CDR2 FRNRAP.

CDR3 DNA sequence: TGTGCCAGTAGTATGAGCGGGGTGGGACTAGCGGGAGGGCCTGATGAGCAGTTCTTC. Residues: CASSMSGVGLAGGPDEQFF. The gene calls are TRBV19 and TRBJ2-1, with 16 bases aligning to TRBD2. Germline V gives CDR1 LNHDA, CDR2 SQIVND (reference sequence). The CDR3 is made up of 19 amino acids. With V trimmed by 3 bases and J by 8 bases, 13 bases remained unmatched.

This chain joins TRBV11-1 and TRBJ2-1; TRBD2 matches 8 bases. CDR3 size: 17 residues. Germline V gives CDR1 SGHAT, CDR2 FQDESV (reference sequence). The ends lost 1 base at V and 1 base at J; junction bases unmatched: 6. This CDR3 reads CASSLGFTSGSYNEQFF. The CDR3 DNA reads TGTGCCAGCAGCTTAGGATTTACTAGCGGTTCCTACAATGAGCAGTTCTTC.

The chain carries TRBV29-1 and TRBJ1-1; tentatively, D is TRBD1 (5 bases). CDR3 length: 12 amino acids. Germline assignment: CDR1 SQVTM and CDR2 ANQGSEA. The V end was cut by 7 bases, the J end by 1 base, with 10 bases between. CDR3 DNA: TGCAGCGGGGAAGACAGGAACACTGAAGCTTTCTTT. Protein product: CSGEDRNTEAFF.